A single sample is the source of the 2 T cell receptor beta chains below, sequenced in a study of cytomegalovirus exposure and HLA in healthy donors (dated by TCRdb to about 2017). Library preparation used the immunoSEQ multiplex PCR assay. Drawn from immuneACCESS, this table holds only the in-frame rearrangements with V and J called that TCRdb kept. Clones are partly lost; checked studies trace under half to an unresolved V gene and leave the rest unexplained. A total of 220,000 or so clones appear in this sample, over 80% of them only once. The ten largest clones add up to roughly 5.7% of the sample. Sequenced: PBMCs. The receptors come from a woman aged 18-30 years in good health and CMV-seronegative.

This chain connects TRBV5-4 to TRBJ2-7, with 9 bases matching TRBD1. The J segment lost 0 bases and the V segment lost 3 bases, leaving 10 bases of the junction unmatched. The CDR3 extends over 17 amino acids. Germline V gene sequence: CDR1 SGHNT, CDR2 YYREEE (reference sequence). CDR3: CASSWGGQGPNSYEQYF. The CDR3 DNA follows: TGTGCCAGCAGCTGGGGGGGACAGGGCCCTAACTCCTACGAGCAGTACTTC.

This rearrangement joins TRBV2 to TRBJ1-5; D is ambiguous. Trimming took off 4 bases at V and 7 bases at J, with 11 bases between the two ends. The germline gives CDR1 SNHLY, CDR2 FYNNEI. The length of the CDR3 is 13 residues. The CDR3 is CASSVMGWQPQHF. The CDR3 bases are TGTGCCAGCAGTGTTATGGGTTGGCAGCCCCAGCATTTT.